The 10 T cell receptor beta chains below all came from one sample that was sequenced in a study of blood T cell repertoires in COVID-19. Produced via immunoSEQ multiplex PCR; TCRdb's table is partial and in-frame only. The sample consists of around 67,000 clones, roughly 87% of them appearing once. Material for sequencing was peripheral blood. These receptors came from a woman of 80 years or more with acute or convalescent COVID-19.

This chain joins TRBV28 and TRBJ1-6; 7 positions match TRBD1. The V gene end was trimmed by 4 bases and the J gene end by 7 bases; junction bases not matched to a gene: 7. This CDR3 is 15 amino acids long. The V gene's germline CDR1 is MDHEN and CDR2 SYDVKM. The CDR3 DNA is TGTGCCAGCAGTTACCTCCAGGGGGACAATTCACCCCTCCACTTT. This gives the protein CASSYLQGDNSPLHF. The full variable domain, its missing parts supplied by reference TRBV28 and TRBJ1-6, is DVKVTQSSRYLVKRTGEKVFLECVQDMDHENMFWYRQDPGLGLRLIYFSYDVKMKEKGDIPEGYSVSREKKERFSLILESASTNQTSMYLCASSYLQGDNSPLHFGNGTRLTVT.

The V call is TRBV4-1, the J call TRBJ1-2, with D possibly TRBD1 on 5 matching bases. V was pared by 1 base and J by 4 bases, with 13 bases between. The CDR3 extends over 15 amino acids. Germline CDR1 and CDR2: MGHRA and YSYEKL. The CDR3 bases are TGCGCCAGCAGCCAAGCGGGACTCCGATTCTATGGCTACACCTTC. Amino acids: CASSQAGLRFYGYTF.

CDR3 protein: CSATSQAQFF. The CDR3 DNA reads TGCAGCGCGACTAGCCAGGCGCAGTTCTTC. The chain has TRBV29-1 and TRBJ2-1, with 7 bases matching TRBD2. Germline CDR1 is SQVTM and CDR2 is ANQGSEA. J gave up 12 bases and V 7 bases, and 6 bases lay outside the gene matches. CDR3 length: 10 residues.

This clone was observed a handful of times. The rearrangement joins TRBV15 to TRBJ2-5; tentative D call: TRBD2 (5 bases). The CDR3 contains 15 residues. CDR1 and CDR2 from the germline V gene are LNHNV and YYDKDF (reference sequence). V dropped 7 bases and J dropped 2 bases, with 17 bases sitting between them. This chain's CDR3 is CATTWDSTGQETQYF. The CDR3, as DNA: TGTGCCACCACCTGGGATAGTACGGGGCAAGAGACCCAGTACTTC.

J is TRBJ1-5 and V is TRBV7-8, with unresolved D. The CDR3 extends over 13 amino acids. Trimming took 3 bases from V and 7 from J, leaving 10 bases between them. Germline V CDR1 and CDR2: SGHVS, FQNEAQ. The CDR3 here is CASSLRAGQPQHF. The CDR3 nucleotides are TGTGCCAGCAGCTTGAGGGCGGGCCAGCCCCAGCATTTT.

This chain links TRBV28 with TRBJ1-2; 8 bases agree with TRBD1. This CDR3 has 14 residues. Germline trimming cut 5 bases from V and 5 bases from J; bases unmatched to any gene: 7. The germline V gene has CDR1 MDHEN and CDR2 SYDVKM. CDR3 nucleotide sequence: TGTGCCAGCAGTACGGACAGGGCGCGGTATGGCTACACCTTC. Its protein is CASSTDRARYGYTF.

The chain uses TRBV28 and TRBJ2-5; a possible D gene is TRBD2 (6 bases). This CDR3 is 14 amino acids long. Trimming left V 5 bases short and J 5 bases short, with 15 bases between. CDR1 MDHEN and CDR2 SYDVKM come from the germline V gene. CDR3 residues: CASSPYPGVETQYF. In DNA form, the CDR3 reads TGTGCCAGCAGTCCCTATCCGGGGGTGGAGACCCAGTACTTC. The variable domain in full, with the rest retrieved from reference TRBV28 and TRBJ2-5, is DVKVTQSSRYLVKRTGEKVFLECVQDMDHENMFWYRQDPGLGLRLIYFSYDVKMKEKGDIPEGYSVSREKKERFSLILESASTNQTSMYLCASSPYPGVETQYFGPGTRLLVL.

The chain has TRBV10-3 and TRBJ2-1; 9 nucleotides line up with TRBD2. The CDR3 contains 19 residues. Trimming removed 3 bases from V and 4 bases from J; junction bases left unmatched: 16. Germline V gene sequence: CDR1 ENHRY, CDR2 SYGVKD. The CDR3 protein is CAISDPGGVREGRYNEQFF. The CDR3, as DNA: TGTGCCATCAGTGACCCGGGGGGAGTGCGGGAGGGCCGGTACAATGAGCAGTTCTTC.

This chain uses TRBV6-2 or TRBV6-3 with TRBJ1-2, with 8 bases lining up with TRBD1. The length of the CDR3 is 14 residues. Germline V gene sequence: CDR1 MNHEY, CDR2 SVGEGT. With 4 bases clipped from V and 8 bases from J, the junction kept 9 bases outside the gene matches. The CDR3 DNA sequence: TGTGCCAGCAGTTTCTACGGACAGGGTAAAGGCTACACCTTC. As protein: CASSFYGQGKGYTF.

The rearrangement links TRBV3-1 (or the pseudogene TRBV3-2) to TRBJ1-2; no definite D call. V was pared by 0 bases and J by 7 bases, with 9 bases between. The germline CDR1 and CDR2 sequences are LGHDT and YNNKEL (reference sequence). The CDR3 has 13 residues. The CDR3, as DNA: TGTGCCAGCAGCCAAGAGGGAGGGTCTGGCTACACCTTC. This sequence encodes CASSQEGGSGYTF.